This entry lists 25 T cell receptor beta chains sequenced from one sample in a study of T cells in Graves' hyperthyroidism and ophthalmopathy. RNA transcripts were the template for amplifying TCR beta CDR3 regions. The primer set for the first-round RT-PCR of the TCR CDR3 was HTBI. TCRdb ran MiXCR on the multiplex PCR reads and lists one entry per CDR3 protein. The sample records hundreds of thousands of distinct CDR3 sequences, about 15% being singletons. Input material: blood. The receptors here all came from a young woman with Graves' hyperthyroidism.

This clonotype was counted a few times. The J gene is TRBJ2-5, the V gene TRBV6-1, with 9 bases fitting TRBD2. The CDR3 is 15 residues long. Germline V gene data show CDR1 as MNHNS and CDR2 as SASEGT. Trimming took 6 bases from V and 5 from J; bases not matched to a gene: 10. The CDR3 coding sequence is TGTGCCAGCAGATTTAGCGGGAGTCGGCGGGAGACCCAGTACTTC. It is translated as CASRFSGSRRETQYF.

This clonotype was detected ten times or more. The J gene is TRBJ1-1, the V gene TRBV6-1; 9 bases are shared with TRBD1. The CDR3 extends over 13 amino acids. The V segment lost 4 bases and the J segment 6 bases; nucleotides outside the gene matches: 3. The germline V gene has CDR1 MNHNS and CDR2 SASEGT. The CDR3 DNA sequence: TGTGCCAGCAGTGCGGACAGGGGAGCTGAAGCTTTCTTT. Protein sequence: CASSADRGAEAFF.

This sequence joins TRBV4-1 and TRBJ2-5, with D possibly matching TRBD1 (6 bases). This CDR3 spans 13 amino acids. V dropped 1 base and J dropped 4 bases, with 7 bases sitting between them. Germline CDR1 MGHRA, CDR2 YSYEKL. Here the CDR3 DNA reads TGCGCCAGCAGCCAAGTGGGGGCAGAGACCCAGTACTTC. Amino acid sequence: CASSQVGAETQYF.

The CDR3 region is CASSLLWSGADSYEQYF. The CDR3 bases are TGTGCCAGCAGCTTATTGTGGTCGGGGGCAGACTCCTACGAGCAGTACTTC. The chain recombines TRBV11-2 with TRBJ2-7, with D possibly being TRBD1 or TRBD2 (6 bases each). The germline V and J ends were trimmed by 2 bases and 0 bases, with 17 bases remaining between them. This CDR3 region has 17 residues. Germline V CDR1 and CDR2: SGHAT, FQNNGV.

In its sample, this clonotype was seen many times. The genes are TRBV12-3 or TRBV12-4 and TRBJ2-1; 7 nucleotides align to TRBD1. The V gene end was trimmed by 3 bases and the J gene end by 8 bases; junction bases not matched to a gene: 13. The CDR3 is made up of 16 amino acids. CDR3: CASSFLETGHGDEQFF. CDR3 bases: TGTGCCAGCAGTTTCCTCGAGACAGGGCACGGGGATGAGCAGTTCTTC.

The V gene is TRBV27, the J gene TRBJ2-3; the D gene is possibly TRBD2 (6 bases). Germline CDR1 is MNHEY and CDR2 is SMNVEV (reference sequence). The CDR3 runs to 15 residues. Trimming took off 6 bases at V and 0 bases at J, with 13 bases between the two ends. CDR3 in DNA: TGTGCCAGCAGGGGGGGAGTAGGAAGCACAGATACGCAGTATTTT. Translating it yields CASRGGVGSTDTQYF.

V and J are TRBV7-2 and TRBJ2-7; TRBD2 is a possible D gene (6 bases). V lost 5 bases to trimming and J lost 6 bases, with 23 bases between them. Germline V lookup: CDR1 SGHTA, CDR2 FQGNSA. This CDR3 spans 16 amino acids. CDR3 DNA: TGTGCCAGCAGCCCCACCGCCTGGGCGACTAGGGGCGAGCAGTACTTC. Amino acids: CASSPTAWATRGEQYF.

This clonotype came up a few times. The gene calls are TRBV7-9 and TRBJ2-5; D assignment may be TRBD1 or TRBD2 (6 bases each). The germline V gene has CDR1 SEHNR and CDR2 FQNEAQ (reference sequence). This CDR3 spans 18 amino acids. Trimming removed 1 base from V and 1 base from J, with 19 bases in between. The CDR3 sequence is CASSLVSSDGGLQETQYF. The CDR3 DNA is TGTGCCAGCAGCTTAGTGTCGTCGGATGGGGGGCTCCAAGAGACCCAGTACTTC. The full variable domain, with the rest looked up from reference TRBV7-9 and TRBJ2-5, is DTGVSQNPRHKITKRGQNVTFRCDPISEHNRLYWYRQTLGQGPEFLTYFQNEAQLEKSRLLSDRFSAERPKGSFSTLEIQRTEQGDSAMYLCASSLVSSDGGLQETQYFGPGTRLLVL.

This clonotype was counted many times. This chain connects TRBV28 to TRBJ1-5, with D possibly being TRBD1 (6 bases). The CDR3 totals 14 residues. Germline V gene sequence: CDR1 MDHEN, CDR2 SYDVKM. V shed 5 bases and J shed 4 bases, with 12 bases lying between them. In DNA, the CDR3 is TGTGCCAGCAGTCCGGGGACATCAAATCAGCCCCAGCATTTT. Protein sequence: CASSPGTSNQPQHF.

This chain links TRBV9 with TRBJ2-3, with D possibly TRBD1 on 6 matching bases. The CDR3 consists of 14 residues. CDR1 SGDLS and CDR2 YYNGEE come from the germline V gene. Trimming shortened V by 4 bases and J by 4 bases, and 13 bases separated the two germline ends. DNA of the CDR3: TGTGCCAGCAGCCTGGTGGGGGCGGCAGATACGCAGTATTTT. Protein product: CASSLVGAADTQYF.

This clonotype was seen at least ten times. The CDR3 DNA sequence: TGTGCCAGCAGTACAACGAACTATGGCTACACCTTC. It yields the protein CASSTTNYGYTF. The chain employs TRBV6-2 or TRBV6-3 and TRBJ1-2; the D is unclear. V was trimmed by 5 bases and J by 2 bases, leaving 6 bases between them. The CDR3 loop spans 12 amino acids. Germline V CDR1 and CDR2: MNHEY, SVGEGT.

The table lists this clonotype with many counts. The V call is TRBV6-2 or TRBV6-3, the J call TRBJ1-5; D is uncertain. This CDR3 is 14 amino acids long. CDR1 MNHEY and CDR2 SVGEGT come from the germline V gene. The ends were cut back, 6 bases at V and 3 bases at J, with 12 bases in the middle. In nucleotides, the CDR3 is TGTGCCAGCAGCCCGACGGCCCTCAATCAGCCCCAGCATTTT. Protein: CASSPTALNQPQHF.

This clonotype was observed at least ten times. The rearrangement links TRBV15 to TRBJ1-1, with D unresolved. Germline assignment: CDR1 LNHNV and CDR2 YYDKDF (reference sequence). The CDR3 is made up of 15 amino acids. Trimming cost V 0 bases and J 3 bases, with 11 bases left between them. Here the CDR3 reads CATSRDAIGDTEAFF. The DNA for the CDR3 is TGTGCCACCAGCAGAGACGCAATTGGAGACACTGAAGCTTTCTTT.

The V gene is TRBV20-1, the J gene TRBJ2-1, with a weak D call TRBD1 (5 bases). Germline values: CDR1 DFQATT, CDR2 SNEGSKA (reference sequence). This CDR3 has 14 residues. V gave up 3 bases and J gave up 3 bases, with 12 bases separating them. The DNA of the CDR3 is TGCAGTGCTAGTTGGACAAACATCTACAATGAGCAGTTCTTC. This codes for CSASWTNIYNEQFF.

CDR3: CASKPDRGFQETQYF. In DNA, the CDR3 is TGTGCCAGTAAACCCGACAGGGGTTTCCAAGAGACCCAGTACTTC. The chain recombines TRBV19 with TRBJ2-5; 8 positions agree with TRBD1. CDR3 length equals 15 residues. Per germline, CDR1 LNHDA and CDR2 SQIVND (reference sequence). The V and J ends lost 7 bases and 1 base, in that order; junction bases with no gene match: 8.

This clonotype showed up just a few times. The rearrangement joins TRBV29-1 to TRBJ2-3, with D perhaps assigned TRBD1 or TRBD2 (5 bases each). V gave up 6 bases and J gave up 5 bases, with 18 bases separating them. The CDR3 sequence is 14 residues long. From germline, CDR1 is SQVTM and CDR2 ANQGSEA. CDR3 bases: TGCAGCGTACCCCGCGGGCAGGGTCGAGATACGCAGTATTTT. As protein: CSVPRGQGRDTQYF.

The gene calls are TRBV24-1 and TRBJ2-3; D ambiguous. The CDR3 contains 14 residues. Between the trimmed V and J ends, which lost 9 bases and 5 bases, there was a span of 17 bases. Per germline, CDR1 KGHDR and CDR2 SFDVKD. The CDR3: CATASPRNLDTQYF. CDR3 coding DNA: TGTGCCACCGCGAGTCCGCGGAATCTAGATACGCAGTATTTT.

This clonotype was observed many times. The CDR3 here is CAWKGRGHEQFF. The CDR3 bases are TGTGCCTGGAAAGGGAGAGGGCATGAGCAGTTCTTC. V and J are TRBV30 and TRBJ2-1, with D tentatively TRBD2 (5 bases). The germline gives CDR1 GTSNPN, CDR2 SVGIG (reference sequence). Trimming pared 4 bases from V and 8 bases from J, leaving 12 bases between. This CDR3 has 12 amino acids.

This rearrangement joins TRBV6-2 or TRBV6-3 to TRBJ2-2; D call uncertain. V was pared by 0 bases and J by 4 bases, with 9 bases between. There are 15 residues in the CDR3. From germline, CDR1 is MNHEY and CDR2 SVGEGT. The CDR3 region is CASSYSGATTGELFF. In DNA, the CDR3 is TGTGCCAGCAGTTACTCTGGAGCCACCACCGGGGAGCTGTTTTTT.

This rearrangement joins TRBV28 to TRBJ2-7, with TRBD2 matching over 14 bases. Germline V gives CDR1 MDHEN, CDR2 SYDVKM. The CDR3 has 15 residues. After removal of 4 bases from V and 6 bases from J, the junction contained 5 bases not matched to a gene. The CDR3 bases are TGTGCCAGCAGTTGGGGACTAGCGGGAGACAGCGAGCAGTACTTC. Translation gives CASSWGLAGDSEQYF.

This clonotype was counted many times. The DNA for the CDR3 is TGCAGTGCTCGAGGCTTCGCGGGAGGGCCCCCAGATACGCAGTATTTT. Protein product: CSARGFAGGPPDTQYF. V gene TRBV20-1 combines with J gene TRBJ2-3; 9 nucleotides align to TRBD2. The CDR3 is made up of 16 amino acids. The V and J ends lost 5 bases and 4 bases, in that order; junction bases with no gene match: 13. The germline V gene encodes CDR1 DFQATT and CDR2 SNEGSKA (reference sequence).

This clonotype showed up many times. The CDR3 DNA reads TGCAGTGCTAGACTCGAACTAGCGGGATTAAAGGGGGGGAATGAGCAGTTCTTC. Protein sequence: CSARLELAGLKGGNEQFF. The J gene is TRBJ2-1, the V gene TRBV20-1, with 10 bases aligning to TRBD2. Germline values: CDR1 DFQATT, CDR2 SNEGSKA (reference sequence). CDR3 length: 18 residues. Trimming cost V 2 bases and J 7 bases; bases outside gene matches: 17.

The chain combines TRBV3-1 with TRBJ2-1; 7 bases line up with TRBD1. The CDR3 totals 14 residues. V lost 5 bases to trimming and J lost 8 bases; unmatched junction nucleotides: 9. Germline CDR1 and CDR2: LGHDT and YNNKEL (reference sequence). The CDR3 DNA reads TGTGCCAGCAGCGGCGGACCACAGGGGTATGAGCAGTTCTTC. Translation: CASSGGPQGYEQFF.

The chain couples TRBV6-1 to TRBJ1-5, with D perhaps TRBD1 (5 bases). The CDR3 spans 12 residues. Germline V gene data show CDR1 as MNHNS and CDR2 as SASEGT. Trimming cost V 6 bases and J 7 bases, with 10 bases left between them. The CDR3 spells CASSGGAQPQHF. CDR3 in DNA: TGTGCCAGCAGCGGCGGGGCCCAGCCCCAGCATTTT.

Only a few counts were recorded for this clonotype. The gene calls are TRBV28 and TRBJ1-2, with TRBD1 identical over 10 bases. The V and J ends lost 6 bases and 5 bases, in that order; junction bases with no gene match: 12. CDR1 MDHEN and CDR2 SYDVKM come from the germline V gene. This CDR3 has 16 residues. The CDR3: CASSLGGDRGLYGYTF. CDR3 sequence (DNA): TGTGCCAGCAGCCTCGGGGGGGACAGGGGATTGTATGGCTACACCTTC.